This TCR beta chain derives from a study of technical replicates of blood from several donors. This table comes from immunoSEQ multiplex PCR, and its TCRdb copy is limited to in-frame clones, with some not included. Of about 62,000 clones in the sample, 85% to 90% were seen once. The specimen was PBMCs. This clonotype was sampled from a human donor in good health. Some clones in this sample may be carry-over from other donors' samples.

For the CDR3, the DNA is TGCGCCAGCAGCCAAGAGCCCTGGGCGGGACTAGCGGGAGGTAGCTCCTACAATGAGCAGTTCTTC. It is translated as CASSQEPWAGLAGGSSYNEQFF. The rearrangement links TRBV4-3 to TRBJ2-1; 15 bases match TRBD2. The CDR3 has 22 residues. Germline CDR1 and CDR2: LGHNA and YSLEER. V dropped 0 bases and J dropped 0; count of bases not matched to a gene: 12.